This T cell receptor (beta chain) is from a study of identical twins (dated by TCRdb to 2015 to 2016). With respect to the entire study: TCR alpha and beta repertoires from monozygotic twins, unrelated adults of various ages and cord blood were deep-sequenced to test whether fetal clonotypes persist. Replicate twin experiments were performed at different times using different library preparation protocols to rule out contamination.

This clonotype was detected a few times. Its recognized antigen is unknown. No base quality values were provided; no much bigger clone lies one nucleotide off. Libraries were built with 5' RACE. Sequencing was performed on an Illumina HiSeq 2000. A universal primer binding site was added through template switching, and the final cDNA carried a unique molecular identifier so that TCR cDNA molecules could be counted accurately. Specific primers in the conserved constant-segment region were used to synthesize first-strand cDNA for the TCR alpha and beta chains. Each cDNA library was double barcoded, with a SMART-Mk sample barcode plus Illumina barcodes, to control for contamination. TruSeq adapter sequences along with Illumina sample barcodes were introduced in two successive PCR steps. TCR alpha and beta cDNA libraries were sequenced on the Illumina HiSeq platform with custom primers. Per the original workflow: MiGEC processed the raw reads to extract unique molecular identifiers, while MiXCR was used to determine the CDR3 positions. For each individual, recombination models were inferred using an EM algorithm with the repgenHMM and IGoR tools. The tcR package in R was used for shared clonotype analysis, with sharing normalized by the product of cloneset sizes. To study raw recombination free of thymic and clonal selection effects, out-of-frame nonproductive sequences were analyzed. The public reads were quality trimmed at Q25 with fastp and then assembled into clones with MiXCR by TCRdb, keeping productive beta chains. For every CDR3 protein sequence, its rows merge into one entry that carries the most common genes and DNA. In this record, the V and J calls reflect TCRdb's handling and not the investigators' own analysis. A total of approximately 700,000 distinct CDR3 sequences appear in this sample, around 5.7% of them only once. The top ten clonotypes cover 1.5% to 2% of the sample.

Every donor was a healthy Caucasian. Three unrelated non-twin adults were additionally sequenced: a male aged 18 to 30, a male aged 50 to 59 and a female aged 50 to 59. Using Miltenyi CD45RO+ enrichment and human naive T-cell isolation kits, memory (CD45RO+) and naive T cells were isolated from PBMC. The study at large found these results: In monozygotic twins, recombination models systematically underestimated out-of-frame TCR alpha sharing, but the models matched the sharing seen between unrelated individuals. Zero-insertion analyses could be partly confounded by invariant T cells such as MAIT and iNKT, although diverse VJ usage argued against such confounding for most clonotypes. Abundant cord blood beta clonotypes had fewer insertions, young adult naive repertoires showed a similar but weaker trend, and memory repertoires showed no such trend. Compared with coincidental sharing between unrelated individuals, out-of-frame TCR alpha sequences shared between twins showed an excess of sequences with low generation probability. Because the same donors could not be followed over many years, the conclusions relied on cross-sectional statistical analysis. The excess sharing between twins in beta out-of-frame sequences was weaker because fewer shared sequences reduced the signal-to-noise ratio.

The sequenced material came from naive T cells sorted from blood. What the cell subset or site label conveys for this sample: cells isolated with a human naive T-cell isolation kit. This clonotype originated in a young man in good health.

The CDR3 corresponds to CASSLARGREQYV. The DNA sequence is as follows: TGTGCCAGCAGCTTAGCGCGGGGTCGCGAGCAGTACGTC. In this chain, TRBV7-8 is recombined with TRBJ2-7; TRBD2 is possibly the D segment (6 matching bases). V is clipped by 0 bases and J by 6 bases, and the sequence between their germline boundaries is 9 bases long. Including the terminal cysteine and valine, the CDR3 comprises 13 residues. Only CDR3 DNA is held: 39 bases, read in frame from base 1. Reading the germline V gene gives CDR1 SGHVS and CDR2 FQNEAQ.